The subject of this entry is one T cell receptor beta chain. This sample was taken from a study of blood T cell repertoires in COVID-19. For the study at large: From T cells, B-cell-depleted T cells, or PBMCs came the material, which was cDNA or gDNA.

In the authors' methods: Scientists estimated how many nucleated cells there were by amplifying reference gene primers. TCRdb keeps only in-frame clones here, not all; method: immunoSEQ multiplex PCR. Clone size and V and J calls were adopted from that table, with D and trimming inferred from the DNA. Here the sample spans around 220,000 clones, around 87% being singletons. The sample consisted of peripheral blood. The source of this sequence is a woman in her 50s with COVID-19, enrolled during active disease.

The CDR3, as DNA: TGTGCCAGCAGCGTCCGGGGTACCAACACTGAAGCTTTCTTT. It codes for CASSVRGTNTEAFF. This rearrangement joins TRBV5-5 to TRBJ1-1; D uncertain. V was clipped by 4 bases and J by 2 bases, with 12 bases between them. The CDR3 extends over 14 amino acids. The germline gives CDR1 SGHKS, CDR2 YYEKEE (reference sequence). The variable domain in full, completed from reference TRBV5-5 and TRBJ1-1, reads DAGVTQSPTHLIKTRGQQVTLRCSPISGHKSVSWYQQVLGQGPQFIFQYYEKEERGRGNFPDRFSARQFPNYSSELNVNALLLGDSALYLCASSVRGTNTEAFFGQGTRLTVV.